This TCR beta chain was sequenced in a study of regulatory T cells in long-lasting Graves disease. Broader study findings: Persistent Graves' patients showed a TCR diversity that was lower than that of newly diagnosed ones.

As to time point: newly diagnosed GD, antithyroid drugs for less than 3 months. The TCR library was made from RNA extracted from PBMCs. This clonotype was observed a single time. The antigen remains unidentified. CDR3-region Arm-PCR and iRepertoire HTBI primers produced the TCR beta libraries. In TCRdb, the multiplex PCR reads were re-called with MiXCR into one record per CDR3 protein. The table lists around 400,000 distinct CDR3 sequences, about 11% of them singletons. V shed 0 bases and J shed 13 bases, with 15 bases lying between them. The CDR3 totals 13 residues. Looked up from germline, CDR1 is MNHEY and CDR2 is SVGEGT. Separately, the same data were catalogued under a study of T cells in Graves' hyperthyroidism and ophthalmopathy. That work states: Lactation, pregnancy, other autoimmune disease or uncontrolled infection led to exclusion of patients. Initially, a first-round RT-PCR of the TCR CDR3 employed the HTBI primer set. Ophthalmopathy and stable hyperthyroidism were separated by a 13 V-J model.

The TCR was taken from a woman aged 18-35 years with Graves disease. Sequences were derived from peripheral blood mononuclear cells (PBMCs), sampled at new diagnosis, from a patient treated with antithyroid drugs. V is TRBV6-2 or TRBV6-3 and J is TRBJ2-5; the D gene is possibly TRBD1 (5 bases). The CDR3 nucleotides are TGTGCCAGCAGTTACTCGGGGCTGGCAGGAGTGTACTTC. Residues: CASSYSGLAGVYF.